The present T cell receptor beta chain was sequenced within a study of CD4+ T cells in melanoma. As for this clone: The antigen remains undetermined.

Unmatched junction bases numbered 0, after V lost 2 bases and J lost 4 bases. The germline CDR1 and CDR2 sequences are WNHNN and SYGVQD (reference sequence). This CDR3 contains 14 residues. Study results and limitations: A reported correlation linked neoantigen-specific CD4+ T cells to CD8+, macrophage and B cell function. Diverse differentiation states were reported for melanoma neoantigen-specific CD4+ T cells.

Some clones are missing from TCRdb's copy, which holds only in-frame ones; the method was immunoSEQ multiplex PCR. The table shows around 100,000 clones, with 92% occurring only once. The sequenced sample was peripheral blood. This TCR was sampled from a human donor with melanoma. The gene calls are TRBV10-1 and TRBJ2-2, with 8 bases identical to TRBD2. The DNA for the CDR3 is TGCGCCAGCAGTGAGCGGGAGGGCACCGGGGAGCTGTTTTTT. Translation gives CASSEREGTGELFF.